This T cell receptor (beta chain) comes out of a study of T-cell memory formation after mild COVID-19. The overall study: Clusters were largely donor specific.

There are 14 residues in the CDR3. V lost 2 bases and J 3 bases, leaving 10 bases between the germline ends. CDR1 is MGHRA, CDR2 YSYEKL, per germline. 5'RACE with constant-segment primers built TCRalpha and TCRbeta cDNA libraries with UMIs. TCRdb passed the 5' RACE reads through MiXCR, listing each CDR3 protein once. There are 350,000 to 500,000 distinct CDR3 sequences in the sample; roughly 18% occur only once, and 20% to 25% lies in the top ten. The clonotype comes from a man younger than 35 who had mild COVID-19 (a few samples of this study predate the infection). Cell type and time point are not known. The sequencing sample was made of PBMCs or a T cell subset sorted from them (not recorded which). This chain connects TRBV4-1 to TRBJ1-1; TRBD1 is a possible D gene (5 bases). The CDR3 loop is CASSQHTGDTEAFF. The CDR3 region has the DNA TGCGCCAGCAGCCAACACACGGGGGACACTGAAGCTTTCTTT.